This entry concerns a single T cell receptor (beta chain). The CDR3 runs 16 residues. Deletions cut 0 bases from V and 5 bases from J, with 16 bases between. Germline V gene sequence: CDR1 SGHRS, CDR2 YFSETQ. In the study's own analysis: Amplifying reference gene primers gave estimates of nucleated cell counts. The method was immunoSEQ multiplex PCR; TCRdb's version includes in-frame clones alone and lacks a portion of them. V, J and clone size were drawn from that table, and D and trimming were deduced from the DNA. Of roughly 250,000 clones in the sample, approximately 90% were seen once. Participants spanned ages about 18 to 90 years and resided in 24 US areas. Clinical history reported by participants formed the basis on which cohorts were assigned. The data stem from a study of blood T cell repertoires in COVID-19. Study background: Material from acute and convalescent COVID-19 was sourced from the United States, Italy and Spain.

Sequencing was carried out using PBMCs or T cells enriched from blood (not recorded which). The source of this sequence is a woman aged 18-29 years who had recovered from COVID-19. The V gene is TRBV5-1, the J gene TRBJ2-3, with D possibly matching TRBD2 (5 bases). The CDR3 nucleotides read TGCGCCAGCAGCTTGGGGGCTAGCTTAAGTGGAGATACGCAGTATTTT. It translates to CASSLGASLSGDTQYF.